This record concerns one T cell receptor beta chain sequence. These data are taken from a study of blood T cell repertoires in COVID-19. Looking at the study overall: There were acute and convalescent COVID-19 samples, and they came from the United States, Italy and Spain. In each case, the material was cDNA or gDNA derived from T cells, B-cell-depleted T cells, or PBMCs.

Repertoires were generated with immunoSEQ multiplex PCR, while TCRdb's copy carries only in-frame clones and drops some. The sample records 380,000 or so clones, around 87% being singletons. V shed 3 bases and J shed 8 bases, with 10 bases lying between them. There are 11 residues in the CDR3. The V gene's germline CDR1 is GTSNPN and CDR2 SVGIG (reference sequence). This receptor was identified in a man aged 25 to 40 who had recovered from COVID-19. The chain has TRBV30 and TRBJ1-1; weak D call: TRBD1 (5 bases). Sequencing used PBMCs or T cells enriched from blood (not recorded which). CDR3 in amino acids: CAWRRRGEAFF. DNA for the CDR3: TGTGCCTGGAGGAGGAGGGGCGAAGCTTTCTTT.